The text below deals with one TCR beta chain. V lost 1 base and J 3 bases, leaving 12 bases between the germline ends. Germline lookup yields CDR1 KGHSY and CDR2 FQNENV. The CDR3 totals 15 residues. The data were produced by immunoSEQ multiplex PCR, yet TCRdb's version contains in-frame clones alone and is incomplete. The sample holds around 79,000 clones, 91% seen once. The data stem from a study of technical replicates of blood from a few donors. The chain links TRBV16 to TRBJ1-1; D call uncertain. This receptor was identified in a human donor in good health. Some clones in this sample may be carry-over from other donors' samples. The sequenced sample consisted of T cells isolated from PBMCs. The CDR3 region is CASSQFSDVDTEAFF. In DNA form, the CDR3 reads TGTGCCAGCAGCCAATTTAGCGACGTGGACACTGAAGCTTTCTTT. The whole variable domain, filled in from reference TRBV16 and TRBJ1-1, reads GEEVAQTPKHLVRGEGQKAKLYCAPIKGHSYVFWYQQVLKNEFKFLISFQNENVFDETGMPKERFSAKCLPNSPCSLEIQATKLEDSAVYFCASSQFSDVDTEAFFGQGTRLTVV.